The 12 T cell receptor beta chains below all came from one sample that was sequenced in a study of cytomegalovirus exposure and HLA in healthy donors. Use of 60 Vbeta and 13 Jbeta primers characterized the PCR. Clones were sequenced by immunoSEQ multiplex PCR, and TCRdb holds only the in-frame ones, with some missing. The sample consists of some 130,000 clones, over 70% of them appearing once. The sample was PBMCs. The receptors here all came from a middle-aged woman in good health and CMV-seronegative.

CDR3 amino acids: CAISDYRDRERGAEQYF. Here the CDR3 DNA reads TGTGCCATCAGTGATTATAGGGACAGGGAAAGAGGGGCCGAGCAGTACTTC. The V call is TRBV10-3, the J call TRBJ2-7; 9 bases agree with TRBD1. Trimming removed 3 bases from V and 6 bases from J; junction bases left unmatched: 15. CDR3 length: 17 amino acids. In germline, CDR1 is ENHRY, CDR2 SYGVKD.

The chain carries TRBV29-1 and TRBJ2-7, with TRBD1 matching over 9 bases. Per the germline V gene, CDR1 is SQVTM and CDR2 is ANQGSEA. The CDR3 extends over 14 amino acids. V was clipped by 7 bases and J by 2 bases; unmatched bases: 9. CDR3 DNA: TGCAGCGGTAGCACAGGGGGCCCCCCCTACGAGCAGTACTTC. Translated, it gives CSGSTGGPPYEQYF.

The chain employs TRBV6-5 and TRBJ2-5; 9 nucleotides line up with TRBD2. Trimming cost V 0 bases and J 4 bases; bases outside gene matches: 6. This CDR3 comprises 16 residues. Germline V CDR1 and CDR2: MNHEY, SVGAGI. The CDR3 here is CASSYSQRGAIETQYF. As DNA, the CDR3 is TGTGCCAGCAGTTACTCCCAGCGGGGGGCGATAGAGACCCAGTACTTC.

The V and J genes are TRBV4-1 and TRBJ2-3; D is uncertain. The CDR3 covers 15 residues. Germline CDR1 reads MGHRA; CDR2 reads YSYEKL. The germline V and J ends were trimmed by 1 base and 1 base, with 9 bases remaining between them. Here the CDR3 DNA reads TGCGCCAGCAGCCAAGGTGTCGGTCGCACAGATACGCAGTATTTT. This codes for CASSQGVGRTDTQYF.

The chain is built from TRBV28 and TRBJ2-2; D gene unclear. Germline lookup yields CDR1 MDHEN and CDR2 SYDVKM. The CDR3 runs to 15 residues. V gave up 3 bases and J gave up 0 bases, with 8 bases separating them. The CDR3 protein is CASSLAASNTGELFF. CDR3 nucleotide sequence: TGTGCCAGCAGTTTGGCTGCCTCGAACACCGGGGAGCTGTTTTTT. The full variable domain, with the rest looked up from reference TRBV28 and TRBJ2-2, is DVKVTQSSRYLVKRTGEKVFLECVQDMDHENMFWYRQDPGLGLRLIYFSYDVKMKEKGDIPEGYSVSREKKERFSLILESASTNQTSMYLCASSLAASNTGELFFGEGSRLTVL.

The chain is built from TRBV29-1 and TRBJ1-2; 9 nucleotides match TRBD1. Germline CDR1 reads SQVTM; CDR2 reads ANQGSEA. Unmatched junction bases numbered 6, after V lost 4 bases and J lost 9 bases. The CDR3 extends over 12 amino acids. The CDR3 bases are TGCAGCGTTGCGGGACAGGGATATAGCTACACCTTC. Protein: CSVAGQGYSYTF.

This clone was seen a handful of times. The chain links TRBV6-5 to TRBJ2-5; TRBD1 agrees at 12 bases. The germline V gene has CDR1 MNHEY and CDR2 SVGAGI. V lost 2 bases, J lost 6 bases, and 4 bases stayed unmatched. This CDR3 has 15 residues. CDR3 residues: CASSYMGQGAKTQYF. The CDR3 DNA sequence: TGTGCCAGCAGTTACATGGGACAGGGGGCGAAGACCCAGTACTTC.

This chain uses TRBV18 with TRBJ1-1; a possible D gene is TRBD1 (5 bases). CDR1 and CDR2 (germline): KGHSH, LQKENI. The CDR3 is 13 amino acids. Trimming shortened V by 3 bases and J by 1 base, and 6 bases separated the two germline ends. CDR3 residues: CASSPTENTEAFF. Here the CDR3 DNA reads TGTGCCAGCTCACCGACAGAGAACACTGAAGCTTTCTTT.

CDR3 protein: CASSTRQGDNGYTF. The DNA of the CDR3 is TGCGCCAGCAGCACAAGACAGGGGGACAATGGCTACACCTTC. V gene TRBV5-1 combines with J gene TRBJ1-2, with TRBD1 identical over 9 bases. The trim removed 4 bases at V and 6 bases at J, leaving 7 bases unmatched. Germline CDR1 and CDR2: SGHRS and YFSETQ. The CDR3 spans 14 residues.

CDR3 region: CASSHPTGGNTEAFF. The CDR3 nucleotides are TGTGCCAGCTCACACCCGACAGGGGGGAACACTGAAGCTTTCTTT. This chain connects TRBV18 to TRBJ1-1; 9 nucleotides line up with TRBD1. The J segment lost 1 base and the V segment lost 4 bases, leaving 4 bases of the junction unmatched. Germline V gene data show CDR1 as KGHSH and CDR2 as LQKENI. The CDR3 has 15 amino acids.

The genes are TRBV5-1 and TRBJ2-5; 9 positions match TRBD2. This CDR3 has 13 amino acids. Germline assignment: CDR1 SGHRS and CDR2 YFSETQ. V lost 7 bases to trimming and J lost 3 bases; unmatched junction nucleotides: 4. The CDR3 here is CASGGGGKETQYF. The CDR3 DNA sequence: TGCGCCAGCGGCGGGGGGGGGAAAGAGACCCAGTACTTC. The complete variable domain, with remaining parts taken from reference TRBV5-1 and TRBJ2-5, reads KAGVTQTPRYLIKTRGQQVTLSCSPISGHRSVSWYQQTPGQGLQFLFEYFSETQRNKGNFPGRFSGRQFSNSRSEMNVSTLELGDSALYLCASGGGGKETQYFGPGTRLLVL.

In the case of this clone: This CDR3 is also generated by other DNA sequences in the sample. J is TRBJ2-7 and V is TRBV6-5, with TRBD1 identical over 8 bases. The junction had 6 bases not matched to a gene; V was cut back by 3 bases and J by 2 bases. The V gene's germline CDR1 is MNHEY and CDR2 SVGAGI. The CDR3 spans 15 residues. As DNA, the CDR3 is TGTGCCAGCAGTTATCAGAGACAGGGGCCCTACGAGCAGTACTTC. Translated, it gives CASSYQRQGPYEQYF.